These 6 T cell receptor beta chains were all obtained from the same sample, sequenced in a study of cytomegalovirus exposure and HLA in healthy donors. This PCR relied on a set of 60 Vbeta primers and 13 Jbeta primers. Using immunoSEQ multiplex PCR, the repertoire was profiled, and TCRdb retains in-frame clones only, with some absent. In the table there are 150,000 to 200,000 clones, approximately 84% of which are singletons. The specimen was PBMCs. The origin of the receptors is a girl in the first two years of life in good health and CMV-seronegative.

CDR3 DNA sequence: TGTGCCAGCAGCGTAGATACTCATAATTCACCCCTCCACTTT. This codes for CASSVDTHNSPLHF. The J gene is TRBJ1-6, the V gene TRBV9, with unresolved D. The germline gives CDR1 SGDLS, CDR2 YYNGEE. There are 14 residues in the CDR3. Between the trimmed V and J ends, which lost 0 bases and 5 bases, there was a span of 6 bases.

V usage is TRBV13 and J usage is TRBJ2-7, with TRBD2 matching over 8 bases. CDR3 length: 15 amino acids. Germline CDR1 PRHDT, CDR2 FYEKMQ (reference sequence). J lost 4 bases, V lost 0 bases, and 5 bases had no gene match. The CDR3 loop reads CASSLGASGWYEQYF. The CDR3 DNA sequence: TGTGCCAGCAGCTTAGGGGCTAGCGGGTGGTACGAGCAGTACTTC.

The CDR3 DNA sequence: TGCGCCAGCAGCTTGGGGGACAGGAATTCACCCCTCCACTTT. This codes for CASSLGDRNSPLHF. The chain combines TRBV5-1 with TRBJ1-6; 8 positions match TRBD1. CDR1 is SGHRS, CDR2 YFSETQ, per germline. Losses at the gene ends were 0 bases for V and 7 bases for J; bases not matched to a gene: 0. This CDR3 region has 14 residues.

This chain joins TRBV2 and TRBJ2-1; 14 bases align to TRBD2. This CDR3 is built from 19 residues. The germline V gene has CDR1 SNHLY and CDR2 FYNNEI. J lost 12 bases, V lost 4 bases, and 20 bases had no gene match. The CDR3 nucleotides are TGTGCCAGCAGTGGTGGGCACGGGACTAGCGGGAGCCGGGCCTTGGGGCAGTTCTTC. It is translated as CASSGGHGTSGSRALGQFF.

The gene calls are TRBV10-2 and TRBJ2-2; D is perhaps TRBD1 (5 bases). This CDR3 comprises 16 residues. Looked up from germline, CDR1 is WSHSY and CDR2 is SAAADI. Trimming shortened V by 2 bases and J by 6 bases, and 16 bases separated the two germline ends. CDR3 protein: CASSERAQGRAGELFF. CDR3 DNA: TGCGCCAGCAGTGAGCGGGCTCAGGGAAGGGCCGGGGAGCTGTTTTTT.

This chain connects TRBV9 to TRBJ2-1, with D perhaps TRBD2 (7 bases). This CDR3 has 15 residues. Trimming cost V 0 bases and J 5 bases, with 12 bases left between them. In germline, CDR1 is SGDLS, CDR2 YYNGEE. Here the CDR3 reads CASSVGGGRDNEQFF. The CDR3 bases are TGTGCCAGCAGCGTAGGGGGGGGCCGGGACAATGAGCAGTTCTTC.